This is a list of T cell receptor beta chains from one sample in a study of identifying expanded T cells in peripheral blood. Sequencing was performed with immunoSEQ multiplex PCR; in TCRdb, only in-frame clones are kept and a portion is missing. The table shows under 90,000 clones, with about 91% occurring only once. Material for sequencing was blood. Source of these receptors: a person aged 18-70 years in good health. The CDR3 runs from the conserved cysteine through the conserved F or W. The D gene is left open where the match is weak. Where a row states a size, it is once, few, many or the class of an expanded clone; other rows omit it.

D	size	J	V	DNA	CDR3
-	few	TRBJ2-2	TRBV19	TGTGCCAGTAGTACCGACCCTACCTCGAACACCGGGGAGCTGTTTTTT	CASSTDPTSNTGELFF
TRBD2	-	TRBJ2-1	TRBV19	TGTGCCAGTAGAAGGTTAGCGGGGTGGAATGAGCAGTTCTTC	CASRRLAGWNEQFF
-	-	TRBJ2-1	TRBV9	TGTGCCAGCAGCGTTTTAGGGTGGACGGCACACTCCTACAATGAGCAGTTCTTC	CASSVLGWTAHSYNEQFF
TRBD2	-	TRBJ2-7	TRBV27	TGTGCCAGCAGTGCTCTTAGCGGGGGGCTTTTAACCTACGAGCAGTACTTC	CASSALSGGLLTYEQYF
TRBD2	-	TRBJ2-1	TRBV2	TGTGCCAGCGTGACCCCGTACGCGGGGGACCGCATCAATGAGCAGTTCTTC	CASVTPYAGDRINEQFF
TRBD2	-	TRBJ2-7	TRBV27	TGTGCCAGCAGATTAGCGGGAGGGAACTACGAGCAGTACTTC	CASRLAGGNYEQYF
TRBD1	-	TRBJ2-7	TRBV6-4	TGTGCCGTCCCCCGGGACAGGGTCTCGGTCGAGCAGTACTTC	CAVPRDRVSVEQYF
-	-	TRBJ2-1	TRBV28	TGTGCCAGCAGACCAGCGCGGAATGAGCAGTTCTTC	CASRPARNEQFF
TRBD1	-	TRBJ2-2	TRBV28	TGTGCCAGCAGTTTACTCAACAGGGGTACTGGGGAGCTGTTTTTT	CASSLLNRGTGELFF
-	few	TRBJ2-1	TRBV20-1	TGCAGTGCCCCGGGACATAATGAGCAGTTCTTC	CSAPGHNEQFF
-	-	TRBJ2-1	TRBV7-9	TGTGCCAGCAGCCCGAGATGGGGGAGCGAGCAGTTCTTC	CASSPRWGSEQFF
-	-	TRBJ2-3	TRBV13	TGTGCCAGCAGCTTAAGACTCTCTGGCGCAGATACGCAGTATTTT	CASSLRLSGADTQYF
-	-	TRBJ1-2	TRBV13	TGTGCCAGCAGCTTAGGTCAGGGCTATGGCTACACCTTC	CASSLGQGYGYTF
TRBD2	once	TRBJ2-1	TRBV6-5	TGTGCCAGCAGTAAACTAGCGGGGGATCGCAATGAGCAGTTCTTC	CASSKLAGDRNEQFF
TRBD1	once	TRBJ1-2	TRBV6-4	TGTGCCAGCAGTCCCGGGACAGGCCTCGACTATGGCTACACCTTC	CASSPGTGLDYGYTF
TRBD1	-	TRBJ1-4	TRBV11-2	TGTGCCAGCAGCCCGGACAGGTTCGACAAACTGTTTTTT	CASSPDRFDKLFF
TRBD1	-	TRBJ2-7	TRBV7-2	TGTGCCAGCAGCTTAGACCCGCCCCGAGGGACAGGGCGCTACGAGCAGTACTTC	CASSLDPPRGTGRYEQYF
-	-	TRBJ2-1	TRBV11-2	TGTGCCAGCAGCTTCTTCTCTAAAGACAATGAGCAGTTCTTC	CASSFFSKDNEQFF
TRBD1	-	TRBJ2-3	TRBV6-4	TGTGCCAGCAGGGACAGGGCAACAGATACGCAGTATTTT	CASRDRATDTQYF
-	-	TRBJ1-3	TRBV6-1	TGTGCCAGCAGGCTCTGGGGCTCTGGAAACACCATATATTTT	CASRLWGSGNTIYF
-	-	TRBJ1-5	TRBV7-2	TGTGCCAGCAGCCCTGGGGGAGGGAATCAGCCCCAGCATTTT	CASSPGGGNQPQHF
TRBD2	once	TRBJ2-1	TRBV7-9	TGTGCCAGCAGCTCCGTTACCGGGACTAGCCAGTTCTTC	CASSSVTGTSQFF
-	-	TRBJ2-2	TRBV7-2	TGTGCCAGCAGCTTAGCGGGAGTGATCGGGGAGCTGTTTTTT	CASSLAGVIGELFF
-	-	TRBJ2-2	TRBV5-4	TGTGCCAGCAGCTTCGGTAACAGAGCGAACACCGGGGAGCTGTTTTTT	CASSFGNRANTGELFF
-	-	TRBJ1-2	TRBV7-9	TGTGCCAGCAGCTTAAAGCAAGGGAACTATGGCTACACCTTC	CASSLKQGNYGYTF